The entry below gives a single TCR beta chain sequence along with its context. The sample is drawn from a study of blood T cell repertoires in COVID-19. About the research overall: Sources were T cells, B-cell-depleted T cells, or PBMCs; the material itself was cDNA or gDNA.

Here immunoSEQ multiplex PCR was the method, and the copy in TCRdb shows in-frame clones only, minus some. This table has some 300,000 clones, about 90% appearing once. The CDR3 extends over 14 amino acids. Germline loops: CDR1 MNHEY, CDR2 SMNVEV (reference sequence). Trimming cost V 6 bases and J 5 bases, with 16 bases left between them. The J gene is TRBJ1-1, the V gene TRBV27, with a possible D match to TRBD1 (6 bases). The source is a woman between 45 and 65 years old with COVID-19, enrolled during active disease. Sample: peripheral blood. The CDR3 region is CASSPGGARTEAFF. In DNA form, the CDR3 reads TGTGCCAGCAGCCCGGGGGGCGCGAGAACTGAAGCTTTCTTT.